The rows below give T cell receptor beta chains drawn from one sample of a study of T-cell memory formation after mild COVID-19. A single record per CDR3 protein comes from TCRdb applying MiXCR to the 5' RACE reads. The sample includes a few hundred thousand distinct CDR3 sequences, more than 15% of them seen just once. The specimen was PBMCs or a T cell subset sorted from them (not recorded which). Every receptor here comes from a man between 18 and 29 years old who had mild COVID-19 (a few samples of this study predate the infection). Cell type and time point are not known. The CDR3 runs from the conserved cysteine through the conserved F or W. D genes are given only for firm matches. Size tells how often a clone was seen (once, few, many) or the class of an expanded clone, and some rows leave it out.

cdr3_nt: TGTGCCAGCAGTTCGGTAGGAGAGAACACTGAAGCTTTCTTT; cdr3_aa: CASSSVGENTEAFF; d_call: -; j_call: TRBJ1-1; clone_size: -; v_call: TRBV6-2/TRBV6-3
cdr3_nt: TGCGCCAGCAGCCACAGGTTCAAGGGGGCCCCAGAGACCCAGTACTTC; cdr3_aa: CASSHRFKGAPETQYF; d_call: TRBD1; j_call: TRBJ2-5; clone_size: -; v_call: TRBV4-1
cdr3_nt: TGTGCCAGCAGCGAGCTGGCCGGGGCCCAGCATTTT; cdr3_aa: CASSELAGAQHF; d_call: -; j_call: TRBJ1-5; clone_size: few; v_call: TRBV7-6
cdr3_nt: TGCAGTGCTCCCGCGAGGGGGTACAATGAGCAGTTCTTC; cdr3_aa: CSAPARGYNEQFF; d_call: -; j_call: TRBJ2-1; clone_size: -; v_call: TRBV20-1
cdr3_nt: TGTGCCAGCAGTTACGGGGAAGATACGCAGTATTTT; cdr3_aa: CASSYGEDTQYF; d_call: -; j_call: TRBJ2-3; clone_size: -; v_call: TRBV6-2/TRBV6-3
cdr3_nt: TGTGCCAGCAGCAGAGGGCAGGGCTCAACTAATGAAAAACTGTTTTTT; cdr3_aa: CASSRGQGSTNEKLFF; d_call: -; j_call: TRBJ1-4; clone_size: -; v_call: TRBV7-2
cdr3_nt: TGTGCCAGCAGCTTGGCCGGGGGGCGAGGGGAGACCCAGTACTTC; cdr3_aa: CASSLAGGRGETQYF; d_call: -; j_call: TRBJ2-5; clone_size: few; v_call: TRBV5-4
cdr3_nt: TGTGCCAGCAGTAACCGGGAAAATCGCCAGCCCCAGCATTTT; cdr3_aa: CASSNRENRQPQHF; d_call: -; j_call: TRBJ1-5; clone_size: -; v_call: TRBV12-3/TRBV12-4
cdr3_nt: TGCAGTGCTAGTTACGGCAATCAGCCCCAGCATTTT; cdr3_aa: CSASYGNQPQHF; d_call: -; j_call: TRBJ1-5; clone_size: -; v_call: TRBV20-1
cdr3_nt: TGTGCCAGCAGTTACGGGGGGTGGAATGAGCAGTTCTTC; cdr3_aa: CASSYGGWNEQFF; d_call: -; j_call: TRBJ2-1; clone_size: -; v_call: TRBV6-2/TRBV6-3
cdr3_nt: TGCAGTGCTAGTGGACGGGTCTATGGCTACACCTTC; cdr3_aa: CSASGRVYGYTF; d_call: -; j_call: TRBJ1-2; clone_size: -; v_call: TRBV20-1
cdr3_nt: TGCGCCAGCACAAGCGGGGGGGGCGGCGGTACGCAGTATTTT; cdr3_aa: CASTSGGGGGTQYF; d_call: TRBD2; j_call: TRBJ2-3; clone_size: few; v_call: TRBV5-1
cdr3_nt: TGTGCCAGCGGTCAGGGAATCTATGGCTACACCTTC; cdr3_aa: CASGQGIYGYTF; d_call: -; j_call: TRBJ1-2; clone_size: -; v_call: TRBV12-3/TRBV12-4
cdr3_nt: TGTGCCAGCAGTCCGAATTGGCCGGGACAGGGCCACACTGAAGCTTTCTTT; cdr3_aa: CASSPNWPGQGHTEAFF; d_call: TRBD1; j_call: TRBJ1-1; clone_size: -; v_call: TRBV6-2/TRBV6-3
cdr3_nt: TGTGCCAGCAGCCAAGACGGAATCTACAATGAGCAGTTCTTC; cdr3_aa: CASSQDGIYNEQFF; d_call: -; j_call: TRBJ2-1; clone_size: few; v_call: TRBV7-9
cdr3_nt: TGTGCCAGCAGCTTAGATCTAGCGGGGCCACCGGATACGCAGTATTTT; cdr3_aa: CASSLDLAGPPDTQYF; d_call: TRBD2; j_call: TRBJ2-3; clone_size: -; v_call: TRBV11-2
cdr3_nt: TGTGCCAGCAGCCCCCAGGCGACAACCTACGAGCAGTACTTC; cdr3_aa: CASSPQATTYEQYF; d_call: -; j_call: TRBJ2-7; clone_size: few; v_call: TRBV11-2
cdr3_nt: TGCGCCAGCAGCTATGGGACAGGGCGCTACGAGCAGTACTTC; cdr3_aa: CASSYGTGRYEQYF; d_call: TRBD1; j_call: TRBJ2-7; clone_size: -; v_call: TRBV5-1
cdr3_nt: TGCAGTGCCACGAGAGGCGGGGGGCGAGAGACCCAGTACTTC; cdr3_aa: CSATRGGGRETQYF; d_call: TRBD2; j_call: TRBJ2-5; clone_size: few; v_call: TRBV20-1
cdr3_nt: TGTGCCAGCACAGATGGAGGGGGAGGCTACACCTTC; cdr3_aa: CASTDGGGGYTF; d_call: -; j_call: TRBJ1-2; clone_size: -; v_call: TRBV7-2
cdr3_nt: TGTGCCAGCAGCCCCCGGGGAGAAGAGACCCAGTACTTC; cdr3_aa: CASSPRGEETQYF; d_call: -; j_call: TRBJ2-5; clone_size: many; v_call: TRBV7-9
cdr3_nt: TGTGCCAGCGGGAAGGGACAGGGGAAATACAATGAGCAGTTCTTC; cdr3_aa: CASGKGQGKYNEQFF; d_call: TRBD1; j_call: TRBJ2-1; clone_size: -; v_call: TRBV7-2
cdr3_nt: TGTGCCAGCAGTGAAGCGCGGCTAGCGGTAAATACGCAGTATTTT; cdr3_aa: CASSEARLAVNTQYF; d_call: TRBD2; j_call: TRBJ2-3; clone_size: few; v_call: TRBV6-1
cdr3_nt: TGCGCCAGCAGCCAAGAGGGGGACCTCAATGAGCAGTTCTTC; cdr3_aa: CASSQEGDLNEQFF; d_call: -; j_call: TRBJ2-1; clone_size: -; v_call: TRBV4-3
cdr3_nt: TGTGCCACCAGTGATAGTAGTTTGGGGGGTGACACCGGGGAGCTGTTTTTT; cdr3_aa: CATSDSSLGGDTGELFF; d_call: -; j_call: TRBJ2-2; clone_size: few; v_call: TRBV24-1
cdr3_nt: TGTGCCAGCAGCTTGTTCGGCCCCTACGAGCAGTACTTC; cdr3_aa: CASSLFGPYEQYF; d_call: -; j_call: TRBJ2-7; clone_size: few; v_call: TRBV5-6
cdr3_nt: TGTGCCAGTTTGGGCAGTTTCAATCAGCCCCAGCATTTT; cdr3_aa: CASLGSFNQPQHF; d_call: -; j_call: TRBJ1-5; clone_size: few; v_call: TRBV19
cdr3_nt: TGCGCCAGCAGCTTTCCAGCGGGGGGCCCCCAGGACTTC; cdr3_aa: CASSFPAGGPQDF; d_call: TRBD2; j_call: TRBJ2-1; clone_size: -; v_call: TRBV5-1
cdr3_nt: TGTGCCAGCAGCTTTAGCCAGTTCCAAGAGACCCAGTACTTC; cdr3_aa: CASSFSQFQETQYF; d_call: -; j_call: TRBJ2-5; clone_size: -; v_call: TRBV7-2
cdr3_nt: TGTGCCATCCAGGGGGGCGAGGGCACAGATACGCAGTATTTT; cdr3_aa: CAIQGGEGTDTQYF; d_call: -; j_call: TRBJ2-3; clone_size: few; v_call: TRBV10-3
cdr3_nt: TGCGCCAGCAGCCAGGCGGGGCCGGGGGCAGCGAACACCGGGGAGCTGTTTTTT; cdr3_aa: CASSQAGPGAANTGELFF; d_call: -; j_call: TRBJ2-2; clone_size: few; v_call: TRBV4-3
cdr3_nt: TGCGCCAGCAGCCAAGAATCTAGCGGGCCATACGAGCAGTACTTC; cdr3_aa: CASSQESSGPYEQYF; d_call: TRBD2; j_call: TRBJ2-7; clone_size: many; v_call: TRBV4-1
cdr3_nt: TGCAGTGCTAGGGGTCGGCGGGGGTCGGAGGAGACCCAGTACTTC; cdr3_aa: CSARGRRGSEETQYF; d_call: TRBD2; j_call: TRBJ2-5; clone_size: few; v_call: TRBV20-1
cdr3_nt: TGTGCTAGTGGCCTCTGGGACGACAATGAGCAGTTCTTC; cdr3_aa: CASGLWDDNEQFF; d_call: -; j_call: TRBJ2-1; clone_size: few; v_call: TRBV12-5
cdr3_nt: TGTGCCAGCAGCCAAGGAGGTCAGCCCCAGCATTTT; cdr3_aa: CASSQGGQPQHF; d_call: -; j_call: TRBJ1-5; clone_size: many; v_call: TRBV3-1
cdr3_nt: TGCGCCAGCAGCCAAGATGGTGCAGGCTCCGACGAGCAGTACTTC; cdr3_aa: CASSQDGAGSDEQYF; d_call: -; j_call: TRBJ2-7; clone_size: -; v_call: TRBV4-3
cdr3_nt: TGTGCCAGCAGTTACGTACGGGAATGGCGGGAGACCCAGTACTTC; cdr3_aa: CASSYVREWRETQYF; d_call: -; j_call: TRBJ2-5; clone_size: many; v_call: TRBV6-5
cdr3_nt: TGTGCCAGCAGTGAATCCAGGGTAGGCTACGAGCAGTACTTC; cdr3_aa: CASSESRVGYEQYF; d_call: -; j_call: TRBJ2-7; clone_size: -; v_call: TRBV25-1
cdr3_nt: TGTGCCAGCAGTGTGAGGGCCCGGGACATTCAGTACTTC; cdr3_aa: CASSVRARDIQYF; d_call: -; j_call: TRBJ2-4; clone_size: few; v_call: TRBV6-1
cdr3_nt: TGCGCCAGCAGCCAAGAGAGGACAGGGAGCTACACCTTC; cdr3_aa: CASSQERTGSYTF; d_call: TRBD1; j_call: TRBJ1-2; clone_size: few; v_call: TRBV4-3
cdr3_nt: TGTGCCAGCAGACGACAGGGGGCGCAGTATGGCTACACCTTC; cdr3_aa: CASRRQGAQYGYTF; d_call: TRBD1; j_call: TRBJ1-2; clone_size: -; v_call: TRBV5-6
cdr3_nt: TGTGCCAGCAGTTCGCGGGACAGGGGGCTGGGGACCCAGTACTTC; cdr3_aa: CASSSRDRGLGTQYF; d_call: TRBD1; j_call: TRBJ2-5; clone_size: few; v_call: TRBV12-3/TRBV12-4
cdr3_nt: TGTGCCAGCAGTTTAGTTGGTTCTGAGCAGTTCTTC; cdr3_aa: CASSLVGSEQFF; d_call: -; j_call: TRBJ2-1; clone_size: -; v_call: TRBV12-3/TRBV12-4
cdr3_nt: TGTGCCAGCAGTCGACAGAGCACGGGGTCACCCCTCCACTTT; cdr3_aa: CASSRQSTGSPLHF; d_call: -; j_call: TRBJ1-6; clone_size: few; v_call: TRBV6-5
cdr3_nt: TGCGCCAGCAGCCAAGAACAGGGAGGCACCGGGGAGCTGTTTTTT; cdr3_aa: CASSQEQGGTGELFF; d_call: -; j_call: TRBJ2-2; clone_size: few; v_call: TRBV4-3
cdr3_nt: TGTGCCAGCAGTTTCGGACAGAGCAATCAGCCCCAGCATTTT; cdr3_aa: CASSFGQSNQPQHF; d_call: -; j_call: TRBJ1-5; clone_size: few; v_call: TRBV6-2/TRBV6-3
cdr3_nt: TGTGCCAGCAGTTACTCGAACACTGAAGCTTTCTTT; cdr3_aa: CASSYSNTEAFF; d_call: -; j_call: TRBJ1-1; clone_size: few; v_call: TRBV6-6
cdr3_nt: TGCGCCAGCAGCCAAGATTTGGGCAGCGTAGGTGGCTACACCTTC; cdr3_aa: CASSQDLGSVGGYTF; d_call: -; j_call: TRBJ1-2; clone_size: -; v_call: TRBV4-3
cdr3_nt: TGTGCCACCAGCCGTCACGATGAGCAGTTCTTC; cdr3_aa: CATSRHDEQFF; d_call: -; j_call: TRBJ2-1; clone_size: -; v_call: TRBV24-1
cdr3_nt: TGCAGTGCTAGAGAGCCCCGGGCAGCCTGGTCCGGAGCTTTCTTT; cdr3_aa: CSAREPRAAWSGAFF; d_call: -; j_call: TRBJ1-1; clone_size: -; v_call: TRBV20-1
cdr3_nt: TGCAGCGTTCTGAACGAAAACACTGAAGCTTTCTTT; cdr3_aa: CSVLNENTEAFF; d_call: -; j_call: TRBJ1-1; clone_size: few; v_call: TRBV29-1
cdr3_nt: TGTGCCAGCAGCCAAGCTAGGGCAGGAGTAGAGACCCAGTACTTC; cdr3_aa: CASSQARAGVETQYF; d_call: -; j_call: TRBJ2-5; clone_size: once; v_call: TRBV14
cdr3_nt: TGTGCCAGCAGTGTCCTGGGGGGCCAGTACAATGAGCAGTTCTTC; cdr3_aa: CASSVLGGQYNEQFF; d_call: -; j_call: TRBJ2-1; clone_size: few; v_call: TRBV2
cdr3_nt: TGCGCCAGCAGCCACGGACAGGGGGAGACCCAGTACTTC; cdr3_aa: CASSHGQGETQYF; d_call: TRBD1; j_call: TRBJ2-5; clone_size: -; v_call: TRBV5-1
cdr3_nt: TGTGCCAGCAGCCAAGAATGGTCCGTCGACGAGCAGTACTTC; cdr3_aa: CASSQEWSVDEQYF; d_call: -; j_call: TRBJ2-7; clone_size: many; v_call: TRBV4-2
cdr3_nt: TGTGCCAGCAGCTCGTTGACAGGGATTGGAAACACCATATATTTT; cdr3_aa: CASSSLTGIGNTIYF; d_call: TRBD1; j_call: TRBJ1-3; clone_size: few; v_call: TRBV3-1
cdr3_nt: TGTGCCAGCAGTTACGGGGACAGGGGCCCTGGGGAGACCCAGTACTTC; cdr3_aa: CASSYGDRGPGETQYF; d_call: TRBD1; j_call: TRBJ2-5; clone_size: -; v_call: TRBV6-6
cdr3_nt: TGCGCCAGCAGCTTGCAGGGGGCAAGTGGTAAGAACACTGAAGCTTTCTTT; cdr3_aa: CASSLQGASGKNTEAFF; d_call: TRBD1; j_call: TRBJ1-1; clone_size: few; v_call: TRBV5-1
cdr3_nt: TGTGCCAGCAGGACGGACAGCTACACCGGGGAGCTGTTTTTT; cdr3_aa: CASRTDSYTGELFF; d_call: -; j_call: TRBJ2-2; clone_size: -; v_call: TRBV27